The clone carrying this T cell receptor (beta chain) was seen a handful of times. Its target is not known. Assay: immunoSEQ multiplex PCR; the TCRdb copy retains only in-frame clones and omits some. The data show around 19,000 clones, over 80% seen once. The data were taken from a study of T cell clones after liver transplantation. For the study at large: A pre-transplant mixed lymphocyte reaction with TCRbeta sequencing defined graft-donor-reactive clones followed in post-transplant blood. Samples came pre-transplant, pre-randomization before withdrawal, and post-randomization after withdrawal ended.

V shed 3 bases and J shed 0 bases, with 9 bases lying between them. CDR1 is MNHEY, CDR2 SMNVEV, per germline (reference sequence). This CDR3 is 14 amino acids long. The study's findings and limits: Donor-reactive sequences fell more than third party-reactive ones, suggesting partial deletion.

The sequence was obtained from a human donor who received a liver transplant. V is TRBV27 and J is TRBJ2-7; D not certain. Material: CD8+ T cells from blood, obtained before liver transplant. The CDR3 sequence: CASSLRAFSYEQYF. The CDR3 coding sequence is TGTGCCAGCAGTTTGCGAGCATTCTCCTACGAGCAGTACTTC.